What follows are 2 T cell receptor beta chains derived from one specimen sequenced in a study of patients and donors after allogeneic stem cell transplantation. MiXCR, applied by TCRdb to the RT-PCR reads, yields one record per CDR3 protein. Of approximately 200,000 distinct CDR3 sequences listed, about 37% are singletons. Sequencing was done on a sample of blood, either unsorted or a sorted T cell fraction (not recorded which). The source of these receptors is a human donor who was either an allogeneic HSCT recipient or a stem cell or donor lymphocyte infusion donor (not recorded which). It is not recorded whose cells these are; they may come from a transplant donor.

This chain uses TRBV20-1 with TRBJ2-3, with 11 bases that match TRBD2. This CDR3 has 15 amino acids. The V and J ends lost 2 bases and 2 bases, in that order; junction bases with no gene match: 3. From germline, CDR1 is DFQATT and CDR2 SNEGSKA (reference sequence). The DNA of the CDR3 is TGCAGTGCTAGAAGACTAGCGGGATTCACAGATACGCAGTATTTT. Its translation is CSARRLAGFTDTQYF.

The rearrangement links TRBV27 to TRBJ2-1; 11 bases line up with TRBD1. V was pared by 5 bases and J by 6 bases, with 12 bases of the junction left unmatched. The CDR3 sequence is 17 residues long. The germline V gene has CDR1 MNHEY and CDR2 SMNVEV (reference sequence). As DNA, the CDR3 is TGTGCCAGCAGTCGGCCCTTTGGACAGGGGGCCGTCAATGAGCAGTTCTTC. Amino acids: CASSRPFGQGAVNEQFF.